The T cell receptor beta chain described here comes from a study of early T cells in non-severe SARS-CoV-2 infection. There are many counts of this clonotype. Via MiXCR, TCRdb re-called the 5' RACE reads, giving one row per CDR3 protein. Among 25,000 to 35,000 distinct CDR3 sequences listed, roughly 7.2% were seen once. The V gene's germline CDR1 is DFQATT and CDR2 SNEGSKA (reference sequence). V lost 3 bases and J lost 0, with 9 bases in between. The CDR3 contains 14 residues. The origin of this receptor is an adult who was a healthcare worker with PCR-confirmed SARS-CoV-2 infection or an uninfected control (not recorded which). The sample consisted of whole blood. The gene calls are TRBV20-1 and TRBJ2-4; unclear D gene. The CDR3 loop reads CSASHILAKNIQYF. In nucleotides, the CDR3 is TGCAGTGCTAGTCACATCCTAGCCAAAAACATTCAGTACTTC.